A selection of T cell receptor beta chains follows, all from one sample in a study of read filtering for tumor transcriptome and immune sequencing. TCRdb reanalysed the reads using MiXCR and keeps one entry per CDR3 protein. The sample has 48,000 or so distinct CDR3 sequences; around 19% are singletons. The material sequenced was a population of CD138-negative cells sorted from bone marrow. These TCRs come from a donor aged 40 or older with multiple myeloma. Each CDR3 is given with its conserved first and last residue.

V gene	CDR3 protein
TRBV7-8	CASSLTLSNTEAFF
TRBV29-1	CSVAGAGGPTDTQYF
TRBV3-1	CASSQTGASEQFF
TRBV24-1	CATSDPGQGVDGYTF
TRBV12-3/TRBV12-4	CASGWGRTKNIQYF
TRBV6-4	CASSDWSSRNTGELFF
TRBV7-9	CASSTPGQGPNEQFF
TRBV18	CASSPPARANTGELFF
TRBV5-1	CASSSGFIAYEQYF
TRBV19	CASSRNRESEQYF
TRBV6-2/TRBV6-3	CASSFPTGTGRTSGAYEQYF
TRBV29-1	CSVSGENTEAFF
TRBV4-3	CASSQEPVGGYRRIEQFF
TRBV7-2	CASSLLAETEAFF
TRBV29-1	CSVAPGQSSDTQYF
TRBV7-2	CASSRRETGRRTDTQYF
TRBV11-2	CASSKTGYTEAFF
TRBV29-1	CSVDPSYKTSGQETQYF
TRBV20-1	CSARPRVYSSTDTQYF
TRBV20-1	CSARAFLAGGGRISYNEQFF
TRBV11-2	CASSLALAGESYYEQFF
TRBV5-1	CASSFSVSNTGELFF
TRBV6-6	CASRPGTRQETQYF
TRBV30	CAARLGANVLTF
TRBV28	CASSFLFGAGDAQYF
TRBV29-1	CSVNRGVATVEQFF
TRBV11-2	CASSRSYGYTF
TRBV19	CASHGQGINQPQHF
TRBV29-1	CSVRTGGFYGYTF
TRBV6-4	CASSLDYTDTQYF
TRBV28	CASSVSGTGGHEQYF
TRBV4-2	CASSPTSGSTDTQYF
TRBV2	CASILGQGINYGYTF
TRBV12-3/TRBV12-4	CASSHGLADYEQYF
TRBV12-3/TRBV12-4	CASSLSGMRSYNEQFF
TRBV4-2	CASSQDGDSLYEQYF
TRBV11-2	CASIPGPRAGELFF
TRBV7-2	CASSRRGGEKLFF
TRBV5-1	CASSPNEVEQYF
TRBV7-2	CASSLVAGGMYEQYF
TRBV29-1	CSVPQGPTDTQYF
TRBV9	CASSPLGHTSEKLFF